This T cell receptor (beta chain) was sequenced for a study of vaccination and CD4 T cells after COVID-19. This clonotype appeared a few times. Its antigen remains unknown. The time point here: late sampling 161 to 241 days after vaccination in three convalescent patients. Described treatment: roughly 10-day PBMC culture with coronavirus spike peptide pools or control peptides (ViraFEST assay). Sequenced with the Oncomine TCR Beta short-read assay was DNA taken from cultured CD4+ T cells. Each CDR3 protein gets one entry after TCRdb re-called the PCR reads with MiXCR. This table holds roughly 23,000 distinct CDR3 sequences, roughly 40% found once. The CDR3 spans 14 residues. CDR1 is LNHNV, CDR2 YYDKDF, per germline (reference sequence). The V and J ends lost 2 bases and 5 bases respectively, with 11 bases between them.

The clonotype was recovered from a human donor who had recovered from COVID-19. The specimen was CD4+ T cells from blood, cultured in vitro, collected about 7 months after SARS-CoV-2 vaccination. The chain links TRBV15 to TRBJ2-3, with D possibly TRBD2 on 5 matching bases. The CDR3 protein is CATSRSLAGDTQYF. Written as DNA, the CDR3 is TGTGCCACCAGCAGATCCCTAGCCGGAGATACGCAGTATTTT.